A selection of T cell receptor beta chains follows, all from one sample in a study of T cells in Graves' hyperthyroidism and ophthalmopathy. TCRdb ran MiXCR on the multiplex PCR reads and lists one entry per CDR3 protein. The profile shows about 580,000 distinct CDR3 sequences, over 11% of them singletons. Sequencing was carried out using blood. These receptors were collected from a woman under 40 with Graves' hyperthyroidism that later progressed to Graves' ophthalmopathy. Both conserved end residues are part of each CDR3. The D gene is left open where the match is weak. A row's size may be missing; if present it is once, few, many or a size class.

cdr3_aa	cdr3_nt	v_call	j_call	d_call	clone_size
CASSWNRENIQYF	TGTGCCAGCAGCTGGAACCGGGAGAACATTCAGTACTTC	TRBV6-1	TRBJ2-4	.	many
CAISDSDETQYF	TGTGCCATCAGTGATAGCGACGAGACCCAGTACTTC	TRBV10-3	TRBJ2-5	.	many
CASSSRRSSYNEQFF	TGTGCCAGCAGCTCCCGCAGGAGCTCCTACAATGAGCAGTTCTTC	TRBV7-2	TRBJ2-1	.	.
CSARDGTNEKLFF	TGCAGTGCTAGAGACGGAACTAATGAAAAACTGTTTTTT	TRBV20-1	TRBJ1-4	.	many
CAWSLAEVAEQYF	TGTGCCTGGAGTCTAGCGGAGGTCGCCGAGCAGTACTTC	TRBV30	TRBJ2-7	TRBD2	few
CASSLGSGWSGPYESGYTF	TGTGCCAGCAGCTTAGGTTCTGGTTGGTCAGGCCCCTATGAAAGCGGCTACACCTTC	TRBV7-9	TRBJ1-2	.	.
CASSLDRASEKLFF	TGTGCCAGCAGCTTGGACAGGGCAAGTGAAAAACTGTTTTTT	TRBV7-2	TRBJ1-4	TRBD1	many
CAIKSDAANTGELFF	TGTGCCATCAAATCGGACGCAGCGAACACCGGGGAGCTGTTTTTT	TRBV10-3	TRBJ2-2	.	.
CATSDPRLAVTDTQYF	TGTGCCACCAGTGACCCCCGACTAGCGGTGACAGATACGCAGTATTTT	TRBV24-1	TRBJ2-3	TRBD2	many
CASRERDLRTGELFF	TGTGCCAGCAGGGAGAGGGATTTGAGGACCGGGGAGCTGTTTTTT	TRBV6-1	TRBJ2-2	.	.
CASSSGLAGANEQFF	TGCGCCAGCAGCAGCGGACTAGCGGGAGCCAATGAGCAGTTCTTC	TRBV4-1	TRBJ2-1	TRBD2	many
CASSLDSGGPPLHF	TGTGCCAGCAGCTTAGATTCAGGGGGCCCACCCCTCCACTTT	TRBV11-2	TRBJ1-6	TRBD1	many
CASSLGLAGAPTDTQYF	TGTGCCAGCAGCTTGGGACTAGCGGGAGCGCCCACAGATACGCAGTATTTT	TRBV7-2	TRBJ2-3	TRBD2	many
CSAQRGQDSYEQYF	TGCAGTGCTCAGAGAGGGCAGGACTCCTACGAGCAGTACTTC	TRBV20-1	TRBJ2-7	.	many
CAWSGRPAGETQYF	TGTGCCTGGAGTGGGAGACCAGCGGGGGAGACCCAGTACTTC	TRBV30	TRBJ2-5	TRBD2	many
CAWSLDRAAFF	TGTGCCTGGAGCCTTGACAGGGCCGCTTTCTTT	TRBV30	TRBJ1-1	TRBD1	many
CASSKDRGSHGYTF	TGTGCCAGTAGTAAGGACAGGGGGTCCCATGGCTACACCTTC	TRBV19	TRBJ1-2	TRBD1	.
CASSSRDSEETQYF	TGTGCCAGCAGTTCCCGGGACAGTGAAGAGACCCAGTACTTC	TRBV28	TRBJ2-5	TRBD1	many
CSGLAGDYNEQFF	TGCAGTGGACTAGCGGGAGACTACAATGAGCAGTTCTTC	TRBV20-1	TRBJ2-1	TRBD2	.
CAKPRQGKANYGYTF	TGTGCCAAGCCGCGACAGGGTAAAGCTAACTATGGCTACACCTTC	TRBV25-1	TRBJ1-2	TRBD1	few
CATSDRDFDATKNNEQFF	TGTGCCACCAGTGATCGTGATTTTGACGCAACAAAGAACAATGAGCAGTTCTTC	TRBV24-1	TRBJ2-1	.	.
CASSEVTDNTDTQYF	TGTGCCAGCAGTGAGGTCACGGACAACACAGATACGCAGTATTTT	TRBV2	TRBJ2-3	.	.